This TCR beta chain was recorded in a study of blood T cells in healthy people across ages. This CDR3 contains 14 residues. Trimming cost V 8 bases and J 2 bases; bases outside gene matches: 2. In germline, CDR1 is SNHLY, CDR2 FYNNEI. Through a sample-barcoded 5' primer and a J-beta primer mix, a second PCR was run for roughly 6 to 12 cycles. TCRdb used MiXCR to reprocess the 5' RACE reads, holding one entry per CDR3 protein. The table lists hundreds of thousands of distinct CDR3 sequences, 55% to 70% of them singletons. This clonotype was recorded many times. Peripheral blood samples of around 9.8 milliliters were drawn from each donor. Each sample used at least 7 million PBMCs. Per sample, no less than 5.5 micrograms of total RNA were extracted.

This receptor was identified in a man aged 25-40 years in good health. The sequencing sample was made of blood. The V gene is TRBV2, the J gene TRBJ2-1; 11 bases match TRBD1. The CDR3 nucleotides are TGTGCCAGCCGGACAGGGGGCGCCTACAATGAGCAGTTCTTC. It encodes CASRTGGAYNEQFF.